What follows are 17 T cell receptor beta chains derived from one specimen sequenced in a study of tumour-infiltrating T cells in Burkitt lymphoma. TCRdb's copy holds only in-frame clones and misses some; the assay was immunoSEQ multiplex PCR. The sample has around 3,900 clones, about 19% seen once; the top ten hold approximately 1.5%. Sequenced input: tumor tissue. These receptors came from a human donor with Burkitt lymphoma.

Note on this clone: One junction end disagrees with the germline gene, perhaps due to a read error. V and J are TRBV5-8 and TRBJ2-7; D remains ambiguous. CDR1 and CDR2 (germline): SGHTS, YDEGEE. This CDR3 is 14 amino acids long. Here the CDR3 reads CASSLVPGSYEQYF. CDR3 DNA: TGTGCCAGCAGCTTGGTTCCGGGCTCCTATGAGCAGTACTTC. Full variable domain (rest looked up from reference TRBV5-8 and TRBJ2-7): EAGVTQSPTHLIKTRGQQATLRCSPISGHTSVYWYQQALGLGLQFLLWYDEGEERNRGNFPPRFSGRQFPNYSSELNVNALELEDSALYLCASSLVPGSYEQYFGPGTRLTVT.

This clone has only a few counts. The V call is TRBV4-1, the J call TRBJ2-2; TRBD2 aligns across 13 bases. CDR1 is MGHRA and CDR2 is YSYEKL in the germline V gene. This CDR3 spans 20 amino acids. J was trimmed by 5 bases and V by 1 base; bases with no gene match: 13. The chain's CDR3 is CASSQVEFGGTSGKTGELFF. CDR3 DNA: TGCGCCAGCAGCCAAGTAGAGTTCGGGGGGACTAGCGGGAAGACCGGGGAGCTGTTTTTT.

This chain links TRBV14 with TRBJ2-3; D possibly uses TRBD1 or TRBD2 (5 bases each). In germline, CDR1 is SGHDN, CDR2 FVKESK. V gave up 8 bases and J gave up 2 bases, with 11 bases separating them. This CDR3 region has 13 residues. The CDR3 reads CASGVGVTDTQYF. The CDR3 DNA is TGTGCCAGCGGCGTGGGGGTCACAGATACGCAGTATTTT.

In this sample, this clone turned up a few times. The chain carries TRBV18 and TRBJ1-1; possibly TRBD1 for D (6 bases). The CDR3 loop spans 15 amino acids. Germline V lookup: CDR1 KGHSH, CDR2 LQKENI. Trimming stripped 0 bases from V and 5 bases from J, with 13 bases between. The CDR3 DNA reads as TGTGCCAGCTCACCACCGGCGGGAAGGGGGACTGAAGCTTTCTTT. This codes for CASSPPAGRGTEAFF. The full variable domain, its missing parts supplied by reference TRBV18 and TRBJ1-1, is NAGVMQNPRHLVRRRGQEARLRCSPMKGHSHVYWYRQLPEEGLKFMVYLQKENIIDESGMPKERFSAEFPKEGPSILRIQQVVRGDSAAYFCASSPPAGRGTEAFFGQGTRLTVV.

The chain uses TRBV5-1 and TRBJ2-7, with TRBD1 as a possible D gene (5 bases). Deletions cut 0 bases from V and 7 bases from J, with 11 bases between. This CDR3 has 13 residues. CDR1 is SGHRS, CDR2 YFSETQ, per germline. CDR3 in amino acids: CASSLGMGREQYF. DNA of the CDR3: TGCGCCAGCAGCTTGGGGATGGGGCGGGAGCAGTACTTC. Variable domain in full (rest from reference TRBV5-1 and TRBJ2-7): KAGVTQTPRYLIKTRGQQVTLSCSPISGHRSVSWYQQTPGQGLQFLFEYFSETQRNKGNFPGRFSGRQFSNSRSEMNVSTLELGDSALYLCASSLGMGREQYFGPGTRLTVT.

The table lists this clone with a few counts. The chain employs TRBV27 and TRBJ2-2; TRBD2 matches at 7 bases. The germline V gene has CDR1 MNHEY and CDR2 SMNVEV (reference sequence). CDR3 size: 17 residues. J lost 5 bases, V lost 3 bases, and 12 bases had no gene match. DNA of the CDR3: TGTGCCAGCAGTTTCTTCGGAGGGAGGGCCGGTACCGGGGAGCTGTTTTTT. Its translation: CASSFFGGRAGTGELFF.

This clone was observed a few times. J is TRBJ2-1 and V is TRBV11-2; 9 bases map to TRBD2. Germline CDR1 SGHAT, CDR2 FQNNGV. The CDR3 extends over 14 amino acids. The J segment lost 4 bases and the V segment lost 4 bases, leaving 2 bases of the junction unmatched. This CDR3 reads CASSSLAGYNEQFF. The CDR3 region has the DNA TGTGCCAGCAGCTCACTAGCGGGTTACAATGAGCAGTTCTTC.

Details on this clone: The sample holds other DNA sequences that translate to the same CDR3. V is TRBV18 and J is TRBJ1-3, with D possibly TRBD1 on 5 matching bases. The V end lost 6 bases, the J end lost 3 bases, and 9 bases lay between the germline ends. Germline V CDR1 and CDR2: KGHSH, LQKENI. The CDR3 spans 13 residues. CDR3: CASSPDSGNTIYF. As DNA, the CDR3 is TGTGCCAGCTCGCCTGACAGTGGAAACACCATATATTTT.

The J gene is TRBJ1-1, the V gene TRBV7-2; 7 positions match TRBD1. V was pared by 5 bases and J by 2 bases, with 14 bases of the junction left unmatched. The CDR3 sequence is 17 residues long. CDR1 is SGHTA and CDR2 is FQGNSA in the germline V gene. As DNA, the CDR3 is TGTGCCAGCAGCCTGATTTGGGGGAGGGGGCCCAACACTGAAGCTTTCTTT. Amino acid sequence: CASSLIWGRGPNTEAFF. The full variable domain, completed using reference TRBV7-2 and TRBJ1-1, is GAGVSQSPSNKVTEKGKDVELRCDPISGHTALYWYRQSLGQGLEFLIYFQGNSAPDKSGLPSDRFSAERTGGSVSTLTIQRTQQEDSAVYLCASSLIWGRGPNTEAFFGQGTRLTVV.

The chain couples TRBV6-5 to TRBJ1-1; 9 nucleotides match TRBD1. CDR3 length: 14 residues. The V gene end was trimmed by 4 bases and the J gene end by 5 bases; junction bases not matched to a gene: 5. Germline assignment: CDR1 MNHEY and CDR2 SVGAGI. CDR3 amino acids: CASSSGTGNTEAFF. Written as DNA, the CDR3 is TGTGCCAGCAGTTCCGGGACAGGGAATACTGAAGCTTTCTTT.

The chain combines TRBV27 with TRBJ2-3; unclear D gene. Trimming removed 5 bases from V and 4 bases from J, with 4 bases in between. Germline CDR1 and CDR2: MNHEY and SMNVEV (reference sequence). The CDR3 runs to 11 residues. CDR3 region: CASSLADTQYF. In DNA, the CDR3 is TGTGCCAGCAGTCTCGCAGATACGCAGTATTTT.

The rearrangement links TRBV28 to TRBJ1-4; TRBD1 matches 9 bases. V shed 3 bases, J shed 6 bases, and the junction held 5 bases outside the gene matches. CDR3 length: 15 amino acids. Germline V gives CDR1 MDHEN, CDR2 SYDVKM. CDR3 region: CASSFPQGADEKLFF. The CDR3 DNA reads TGTGCCAGCAGTTTCCCACAGGGGGCAGATGAAAAACTGTTTTTT. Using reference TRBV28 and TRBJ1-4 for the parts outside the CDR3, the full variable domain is DVKVTQSSRYLVKRTGEKVFLECVQDMDHENMFWYRQDPGLGLRLIYFSYDVKMKEKGDIPEGYSVSREKKERFSLILESASTNQTSMYLCASSFPQGADEKLFFGSGTQLSVL.

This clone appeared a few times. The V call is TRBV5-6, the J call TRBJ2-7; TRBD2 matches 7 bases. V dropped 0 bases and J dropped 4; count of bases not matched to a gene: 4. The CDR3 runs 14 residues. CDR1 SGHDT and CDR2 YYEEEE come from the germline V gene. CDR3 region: CASSLELAFYEQYF. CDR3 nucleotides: TGTGCCAGCAGCTTGGAACTAGCGTTTTACGAGCAGTACTTC.

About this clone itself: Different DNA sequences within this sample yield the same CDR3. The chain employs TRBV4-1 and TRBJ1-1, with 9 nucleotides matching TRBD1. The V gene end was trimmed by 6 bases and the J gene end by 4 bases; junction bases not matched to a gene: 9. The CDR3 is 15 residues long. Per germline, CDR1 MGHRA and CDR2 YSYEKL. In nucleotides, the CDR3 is TGCGCCAGCAGTTATCGGACAGGGGCGTTCACTGAAGCTTTCTTT. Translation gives CASSYRTGAFTEAFF.

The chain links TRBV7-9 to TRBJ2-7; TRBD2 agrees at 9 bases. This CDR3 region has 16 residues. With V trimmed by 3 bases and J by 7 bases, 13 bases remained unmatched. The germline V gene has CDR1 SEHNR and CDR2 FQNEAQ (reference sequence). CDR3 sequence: CASSLPSGTSFLEQYF. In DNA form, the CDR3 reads TGTGCCAGCAGCTTGCCCTCCGGGACTAGCTTTTTGGAGCAGTACTTC.

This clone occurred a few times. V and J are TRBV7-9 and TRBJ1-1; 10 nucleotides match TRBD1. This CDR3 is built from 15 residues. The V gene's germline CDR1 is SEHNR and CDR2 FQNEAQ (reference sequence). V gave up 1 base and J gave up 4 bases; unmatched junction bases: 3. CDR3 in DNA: TGTGCCAGCAGCTTAGTCCGGACAGGGGGCACTGAAGCTTTCTTT. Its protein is CASSLVRTGGTEAFF.

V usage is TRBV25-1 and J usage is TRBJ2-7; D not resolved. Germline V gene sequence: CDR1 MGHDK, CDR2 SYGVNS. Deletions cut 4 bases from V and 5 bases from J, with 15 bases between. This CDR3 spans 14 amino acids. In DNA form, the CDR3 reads TGTGCCAGCAGTGGACCTACAGACCGAAACGAGCAGTACTTC. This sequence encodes CASSGPTDRNEQYF.